Listed below are T cell receptor beta chains from one sample, sequenced in a study of T cell responses to AZD1222 COVID-19 vaccine. The table came from immunoSEQ multiplex PCR; TCRdb's copy has only in-frame clones and leaves some out. The table has around 150,000 clones, around 85% seen once. The sample consisted of peripheral blood, taken 28 days after the second dose of the MenACWY control vaccine. These TCRs come from an adult who received the MenACWY meningococcal vaccine as a control. Each CDR3 is given with its conserved first and last residue. The D gene is left open where the match is weak. Clone size is given for some rows only: seen once, a few or many times, or a class if the clone is expanded.

clone size | D gene | J gene | V gene | CDR3 protein | CDR3 DNA
. | . | TRBJ2-5 | TRBV10-2 | CASSEMAARVTQYF | TGCGCCAGCAGTGAGATGGCAGCCCGGGTGACCCAGTACTTC
. | . | TRBJ2-5 | TRBV5-4 | CASRLDRRQETQYF | TGTGCCAGCAGGCTAGACAGACGCCAAGAGACCCAGTACTTC
. | . | TRBJ2-5 | TRBV11-2 | CASSLDRFAGTGFGAETQYF | TGTGCCAGCAGCTTAGATCGATTCGCAGGGACGGGGTTTGGGGCAGAGACCCAGTACTTC
. | TRBD1 | TRBJ2-4 | TRBV27 | CASGLGQGPTGAKNIQYF | TGTGCCAGCGGATTAGGACAGGGTCCCACGGGGGCCAAAAACATTCAGTACTTC
. | . | TRBJ2-3 | TRBV27 | CASSFDNTDTQYF | TGTGCCAGCAGTTTTGACAACACAGATACGCAGTATTTT
. | TRBD1 | TRBJ1-2 | TRBV7-2 | CASSRTGLIYGYTF | TGTGCCAGCAGCCGGACAGGCTTAATTTATGGCTACACCTTC
. | . | TRBJ2-3 | TRBV4-3 | CASSPNGAQPTDTQYF | TGCGCCAGCAGCCCCAACGGGGCGCAACCCACAGATACGCAGTATTTT
once | . | TRBJ1-2 | TRBV5-1 | CASSLALVDYGYTF | TGCGCCAGCAGCTTGGCTCTCGTCGACTATGGCTACACCTTC
. | . | TRBJ2-1 | TRBV28 | CASTEGQEGPEQFF | TGTGCCAGCACCGAGGGACAAGAAGGTCCTGAGCAGTTCTTC
. | TRBD1 | TRBJ2-2 | TRBV9 | CASSPQDRGNTGELFF | TGTGCCAGCAGCCCTCAGGACAGGGGGAACACCGGGGAGCTGTTTTTT
. | . | TRBJ2-2 | TRBV5-4 | CASSLGQSGAGELFF | TGTGCCAGCAGCTTGGGGCAGTCTGGGGCCGGGGAGCTGTTTTTT
. | . | TRBJ1-4 | TRBV6-6 | CASSETRKGLFF | TGTGCCAGCAGCGAGACCAGAAAAGGCCTGTTTTTT
. | . | TRBJ1-1 | TRBV7-3 | CASSPGPTEAFF | TGTGCCAGCAGCCCCGGACCCACTGAAGCTTTCTTT
few | . | TRBJ1-4 | TRBV11-3 | CASSRAENEKLFF | TGTGCCAGCAGCAGGGCAGAAAATGAAAAACTGTTTTTT
. | TRBD2 | TRBJ2-3 | TRBV6-1 | CASSALVLTSGVTDTQYF | TGTGCCAGCAGTGCCCTGGTATTAACTAGCGGGGTGACAGATACGCAGTATTTT
. | TRBD2 | TRBJ2-6 | TRBV9 | CASGEGSGANVLTF | TGTGCCAGCGGGGAGGGGTCCGGGGCCAACGTCCTGACTTTC
. | . | TRBJ2-7 | TRBV7-2 | CASSPGAGRAADEQYF | TGTGCCAGCAGCCCCGGGGCGGGCAGGGCGGCGGACGAGCAGTACTTC
few | . | TRBJ1-1 | TRBV12-2 | CADPGLENTEAFF | TGTGCCGATCCCGGGCTGGAGAACACTGAAGCTTTCTTT
once | TRBD1 | TRBJ1-2 | TRBV19 | CASSTTGETVGYTF | TGTGCCAGTAGTACGACAGGGGAGACGGTTGGCTACACCTTC
few | . | TRBJ2-1 | TRBV20-1 | CSAPGVNEQFF | TGCAGTGCCCCGGGGGTCAATGAGCAGTTCTTC
. | . | TRBJ1-4 | TRBV7-9 | CASSLGTNEKLFF | TGTGCCAGCAGCTTAGGGACTAATGAAAAACTGTTTTTT
. | . | TRBJ1-1 | TRBV5-1 | CASSSADRHTEAFF | TGCGCCAGCAGCAGCGCCGACAGACACACTGAAGCTTTCTTT
. | . | TRBJ1-2 | TRBV20-1 | CSASDSDGYTF | TGCAGTGCTAGTGATTCCGATGGCTACACCTTC
. | . | TRBJ2-3 | TRBV19 | CASSISGTDTQYF | TGTGCCAGTAGTATTAGCGGCACAGATACGCAGTATTTT
. | . | TRBJ1-1 | TRBV11-3 | CASSLGDTEAFF | TGTGCCAGCAGCTTAGGTGACACTGAAGCTTTCTTT
. | . | TRBJ2-1 | TRBV4-1 | CASSQDLYSKGVF | TGCGCCAGCAGCCAAGATCTATACAGCAAGGGGGTCTTC
. | TRBD1 | TRBJ1-2 | TRBV9 | CASSPQGALDGYTF | TGTGCCAGCAGCCCCCAGGGGGCGTTAGATGGCTACACCTTC